This TCR beta chain derives from a study of shared clonotypes between healthy human individuals. Method: immunoSEQ multiplex PCR; TCRdb's copy keeps in-frame clones and lacks some. This repertoire shows under 2.5 million clones, about nine tenths found once; its top ten account for around 0.35%. With respect to this clone: The same CDR3 also results from other DNA sequences found in this sample.

The sample comprised naive CD4+ T cells from PBMCs. Subset meaning: CD45RA+ positively selected. This clonotype was sampled from a man younger than 35 in good health. Some clones in this sample may be carry-over from other donors' samples.

Written as DNA, the CDR3 is TGTGCCAGCTCACCGACAGGGGGCAGGGAGACCCAGTACTTC. Its translation: CASSPTGGRETQYF. This chain connects TRBV18 to TRBJ2-5; 10 nucleotides agree with TRBD1. Germline V CDR1 and CDR2: KGHSH, LQKENI. Losses at the gene ends were 3 bases for V and 5 bases for J; bases not matched to a gene: 3. The CDR3 length is 14 residues.